The next 32 T cell receptor beta chains were all read from a single sample in a study of cytomegalovirus exposure and HLA in healthy donors. Both 60 Vbeta primers and 13 Jbeta primers went into the PCR. Data came from immunoSEQ multiplex PCR; TCRdb stores just in-frame clones and leaves some out. The data hold around 220,000 clones, with around 80% observed a single time. The sample taken for sequencing was PBMCs. These receptors originate from a girl aged 2-10 years in good health and CMV-seronegative.

The rearrangement links TRBV6-5 to TRBJ2-1; TRBD1 matches 7 bases. V shed 6 bases and J 0 bases; nucleotides not matched to a gene: 5. The germline CDR1 and CDR2 sequences are MNHEY and SVGAGI. The CDR3 extends over 15 amino acids. The DNA for the CDR3 is TGTGCCAGCAGACGACAGGGTGTCTCCTACAATGAGCAGTTCTTC. Encoded protein: CASRRQGVSYNEQFF.

This chain uses TRBV30 with TRBJ1-5; D remains ambiguous. The V gene lost 0 bases and the J gene lost 9 bases, with 9 bases spanning the gap. This CDR3 has 12 amino acids. CDR1 is GTSNPN and CDR2 is SVGIG in the germline V gene (reference sequence). CDR3 bases: TGTGCCTGGAGTGTACGGGGATGGCCCCAGCATTTT. Protein: CAWSVRGWPQHF.

The chain recombines TRBV4-1 with TRBJ2-1; 10 bases map to TRBD2. The CDR3 has 16 amino acids. Germline V gene sequence: CDR1 MGHRA, CDR2 YSYEKL. The J segment lost 9 bases and the V segment lost 4 bases, leaving 12 bases of the junction unmatched. CDR3 region: CASSLAGLAGVSEQFF. The CDR3 region has the DNA TGCGCCAGCAGCCTTGCCGGGCTAGCGGGAGTCAGTGAGCAGTTCTTC.

The V and J genes are TRBV6-1 and TRBJ1-2; a weak D match, TRBD1 (5 bases). CDR1 MNHNS and CDR2 SASEGT come from the germline V gene. The CDR3 sequence is 17 residues long. V was shortened by 3 bases and J by 0 bases, with 17 bases between the two germline ends. CDR3 DNA sequence: TGTGCCAGCAGTGATATGTCGGGGACTTTAGCTAACTATGGCTACACCTTC. Translating it yields CASSDMSGTLANYGYTF.

The chain is built from TRBV7-2 and TRBJ2-5; a possible D gene is TRBD2 (6 bases). The CDR3 is 13 residues long. The germline gives CDR1 SGHTA, CDR2 FQGNSA. The V gene lost 5 bases and the J gene lost 2 bases, with 9 bases spanning the gap. The CDR3 coding sequence is TGTGCCAGCAGCCGCGGGGCACAAGAGACCCAGTACTTC. The encoded protein is CASSRGAQETQYF.

In DNA, the CDR3 is TGTGCCAGCAGTAACAGACTAGCGGGGGCCACAGATACGCAGTATTTT. Its translation: CASSNRLAGATDTQYF. The chain joins TRBV7-6 to TRBJ2-3, with TRBD2 identical over 12 bases. This CDR3 region has 16 residues. V was pared by 6 bases and J by 2 bases, with 6 bases of the junction left unmatched. Per the germline V gene, CDR1 is SGHVS and CDR2 is FNYEAQ. The full variable domain, with the rest looked up from reference TRBV7-6 and TRBJ2-3, is GAGVSQSPRYKVTKRGQDVALRCDPISGHVSLYWYRQALGQGPEFLTYFNYEAQQDKSGLPNDRFSAERPEGSISTLTIQRTEQRDSAMYRCASSNRLAGATDTQYFGPGTRLTVL.

The rearrangement joins TRBV10-3 to TRBJ2-7, with TRBD2 matching over 11 bases. The V gene's germline CDR1 is ENHRY and CDR2 SYGVKD. Trimming at V came to 11 bases and at J to 1 base, leaving 4 bases not matched to a gene. The CDR3 has 13 amino acids. The CDR3 spells CASRTSGSYEQYF. The CDR3 region has the DNA TGTGCCTCAAGGACTAGCGGGTCCTACGAGCAGTACTTC.

This clone has just one count. The rearrangement joins TRBV5-4 to TRBJ2-3, with D tentatively TRBD1 (6 bases). Germline lookup yields CDR1 SGHNT and CDR2 YYREEE (reference sequence). V was shortened by 1 base and J by 1 base, with 13 bases between the two germline ends. There are 16 residues in the CDR3. Here the CDR3 reads CASSLSYRDGTDTQYF. CDR3 in DNA: TGTGCCAGCAGCTTGTCCTACAGGGACGGCACAGATACGCAGTATTTT. Full variable domain (missing parts from reference TRBV5-4 and TRBJ2-3): ETGVTQSPTHLIKTRGQQVTLRCSSQSGHNTVSWYQQALGQGPQFIFQYYREEENGRGNFPPRFSGLQFPNYSSELNVNALELDDSALYLCASSLSYRDGTDTQYFGPGTRLTVL.

J is TRBJ1-2 and V is TRBV4-1; D unresolved. The V gene's germline CDR1 is MGHRA and CDR2 YSYEKL. With 4 bases removed from V and 6 bases from J, the gap between germline ends came to 9 bases. The CDR3 contains 12 residues. CDR3 region: CASSPFGDGYTF. The CDR3 region has the DNA TGCGCCAGCAGCCCCTTCGGGGATGGCTACACCTTC.

The chain recombines TRBV5-4 with TRBJ1-1, with D possibly TRBD1 on 6 matching bases. Germline CDR1 is SGHNT and CDR2 is YYREEE (reference sequence). V lost 2 bases and J 1 base, leaving 15 bases between the germline ends. The CDR3 runs to 16 residues. This chain's CDR3 is CASSFGRGVTNTEAFF. CDR3 nucleotides: TGTGCCAGCAGCTTTGGCAGGGGCGTTACGAACACTGAAGCTTTCTTT.

The chain links TRBV18 to TRBJ2-1; TRBD2 is a possible D gene (6 bases). This CDR3 comprises 18 residues. Germline assignment: CDR1 KGHSH and CDR2 LQKENI. V was pared by 5 bases and J by 2 bases, with 22 bases between. CDR3 protein: CASSSTSPGPGAYNEQFF. The CDR3 nucleotides read TGTGCCAGCTCATCAACTAGTCCGGGCCCGGGGGCCTACAATGAGCAGTTCTTC.

The rearrangement links TRBV5-1 to TRBJ1-2; no reliable D call. Germline V gene lookup returns CDR1 SGHRS and CDR2 YFSETQ. The V end lost 0 bases, the J end lost 0 bases, and 6 bases lay between the germline ends. CDR3 length: 14 amino acids. The CDR3: CASSLDAANYGYTF. As DNA, the CDR3 is TGCGCCAGCAGCTTGGACGCAGCTAACTATGGCTACACCTTC. Together with reference TRBV5-1 and TRBJ1-2, the CDR3 gives the full variable domain: KAGVTQTPRYLIKTRGQQVTLSCSPISGHRSVSWYQQTPGQGLQFLFEYFSETQRNKGNFPGRFSGRQFSNSRSEMNVSTLELGDSALYLCASSLDAANYGYTFGSGTRLTVV.

The rearrangement joins TRBV5-1 to TRBJ2-5, with D possibly TRBD1 on 5 matching bases. V was shortened by 0 bases and J by 1 base, with 19 bases between the two germline ends. The CDR3 spans 18 residues. CDR1 is SGHRS, CDR2 YFSETQ, per germline. The CDR3 is CASSLATAPQSRQETQYF. The CDR3 region has the DNA TGCGCCAGCAGCTTGGCGACAGCCCCACAGAGCCGCCAAGAGACCCAGTACTTC.

This clone turned up a few times. This sequence joins TRBV5-1 and TRBJ1-1, with 7 bases aligning to TRBD1. The germline gives CDR1 SGHRS, CDR2 YFSETQ. The V and J ends lost 3 bases and 3 bases, in that order; junction bases with no gene match: 5. The CDR3 spans 14 residues. The CDR3 region has the DNA TGCGCCAGCAGCTACAGGGGTATTGACACTGAAGCTTTCTTT. Amino acid sequence: CASSYRGIDTEAFF. Combining the CDR3 with reference TRBV5-1 and TRBJ1-1 gives the whole variable domain KAGVTQTPRYLIKTRGQQVTLSCSPISGHRSVSWYQQTPGQGLQFLFEYFSETQRNKGNFPGRFSGRQFSNSRSEMNVSTLELGDSALYLCASSYRGIDTEAFFGQGTRLTVV.

The V and J genes are TRBV6-5 and TRBJ1-2; a weak D match, TRBD1 (6 bases). The CDR3 runs to 13 residues. Trimming left V 6 bases short and J 4 bases short, with 12 bases between. Germline V CDR1 and CDR2: MNHEY, SVGAGI. The DNA of the CDR3 is TGTGCCAGCAGCCGCGGACAGCTCTATGGCTACACCTTC. This encodes CASSRGQLYGYTF.

The chain links TRBV12-5 to TRBJ1-1, with 8 bases that match TRBD1. CDR1 LGHNT and CDR2 FRNRAP come from the germline V gene. The CDR3 covers 15 residues. V shed 1 base, J shed 3 bases, and the junction held 4 bases outside the gene matches. CDR3 loop: CASGLDRGSDTEAFF. The CDR3 bases are TGTGCTAGTGGTTTGGACAGGGGGTCGGACACTGAAGCTTTCTTT. Using reference TRBV12-5 and TRBJ1-1 for the parts outside the CDR3, the full variable domain is DARVTQTPRHKVTEMGQEVTMRCQPILGHNTVFWYRQTMMQGLELLAYFRNRAPLDDSGMPKDRFSAEMPDATLATLKIQPSEPRDSAVYFCASGLDRGSDTEAFFGQGTRLTVV.

This sequence joins TRBV29-1 and TRBJ2-3; D is ambiguous. CDR1 and CDR2 from the germline V gene are SQVTM and ANQGSEA. This CDR3 is built from 12 residues. The V and J ends lost 5 bases and 4 bases respectively, with 10 bases between them. CDR3 region: CSVLSPADTQYF. In nucleotides, the CDR3 is TGCAGCGTTCTCTCCCCGGCAGATACGCAGTATTTT.

This chain uses TRBV14 with TRBJ1-4; 8 nucleotides line up with TRBD1. Germline lookup yields CDR1 SGHDN and CDR2 FVKESK. The V and J ends lost 4 bases and 6 bases, in that order; junction bases with no gene match: 7. The CDR3 totals 15 residues. CDR3 loop: CASSPWGRGHEKLFF. CDR3 bases: TGTGCCAGCAGCCCGTGGGGCAGGGGGCATGAAAAACTGTTTTTT. Full variable domain (rest looked up from reference TRBV14 and TRBJ1-4): EAGVTQFPSHSVIEKGQTVTLRCDPISGHDNLYWYRRVMGKEIKFLLHFVKESKQDESGMPNNRFLAERTGGTYSTLKVQPAELEDSGVYFCASSPWGRGHEKLFFGSGTQLSVL.

This clone was counted a few times. The rearrangement joins TRBV10-3 to TRBJ1-1, with D tentatively TRBD1 (5 bases). Germline CDR1 ENHRY, CDR2 SYGVKD. The V end lost 6 bases, the J end lost 6 bases, and 17 bases lay between the germline ends. The CDR3 has 14 amino acids. The CDR3 sequence is CAIRPREGGAEAFF. The CDR3 coding sequence is TGTGCCATCAGGCCAAGGGAGGGAGGGGCTGAAGCTTTCTTT.

This clone has a single count. The rearrangement joins TRBV5-1 to TRBJ2-3, with D tentatively TRBD2 (6 bases). This CDR3 has 15 residues. Germline V gene sequence: CDR1 SGHRS, CDR2 YFSETQ. V lost 0 bases and J lost 3, with 11 bases in between. CDR3 protein: CASSLAGTVTDTQYF. CDR3 bases: TGCGCCAGCAGCTTGGCCGGGACTGTAACAGATACGCAGTATTTT. The entire variable domain, with the rest obtained from reference TRBV5-1 and TRBJ2-3, is as follows: KAGVTQTPRYLIKTRGQQVTLSCSPISGHRSVSWYQQTPGQGLQFLFEYFSETQRNKGNFPGRFSGRQFSNSRSEMNVSTLELGDSALYLCASSLAGTVTDTQYFGPGTRLTVL.

The sample holds a few counts of this clone. This chain links TRBV19 with TRBJ1-2; 8 bases match TRBD1. The CDR3 is 14 amino acids. Germline assignment: CDR1 LNHDA and CDR2 SQIVND (reference sequence). V shed 7 bases and J 6 bases; nucleotides not matched to a gene: 10. In nucleotides, the CDR3 is TGTGCCAGTAATTTCAGGGGGCGAGAGGATGGCTACACCTTC. Translating it yields CASNFRGREDGYTF. Together with reference TRBV19 and TRBJ1-2, the CDR3 gives the full variable domain: DGGITQSPKYLFRKEGQNVTLSCEQNLNHDAMYWYRQDPGQGLRLIYYSQIVNDFQKGDIAEGYSVSREKKESFPLTVTSAQKNPTAFYLCASNFRGREDGYTFGSGTRLTVV.

The chain employs TRBV19 and TRBJ1-3, with D tentatively TRBD1 (6 bases). The CDR3 is made up of 15 amino acids. Germline V gives CDR1 LNHDA, CDR2 SQIVND (reference sequence). The V end lost 7 bases, the J end lost 4 bases, and 17 bases lay between the germline ends. The CDR3 nucleotides are TGTGCCAGTACTACCGTGGACAGCCCCGGAAACACCATATATTTT. It is translated as CASTTVDSPGNTIYF.

This chain joins TRBV7-9 and TRBJ1-1; TRBD1 is a possible D gene (5 bases). The CDR3 length is 15 residues. With 1 base removed from V and 6 bases from J, the gap between germline ends came to 15 bases. Germline V lookup: CDR1 SEHNR, CDR2 FQNEAQ (reference sequence). CDR3 sequence (DNA): TGTGCCAGCAGCTTAGGATGGGGGAGGGAGGCTGAAGCTTTCTTT. This gives the protein CASSLGWGREAEAFF. The whole variable domain, remainder taken from reference TRBV7-9 and TRBJ1-1, is DTGVSQNPRHKITKRGQNVTFRCDPISEHNRLYWYRQTLGQGPEFLTYFQNEAQLEKSRLLSDRFSAERPKGSFSTLEIQRTEQGDSAMYLCASSLGWGREAEAFFGQGTRLTVV.

This chain joins TRBV7-6 and TRBJ1-2; TRBD1 agrees at 8 bases. CDR3 length: 14 residues. Germline values: CDR1 SGHVS, CDR2 FNYEAQ. The trim removed 2 bases at V and 5 bases at J, leaving 4 bases unmatched. CDR3 amino acids: CASSLQDREYGYTF. In DNA, the CDR3 is TGTGCCAGCAGCTTACAGGACAGGGAGTATGGCTACACCTTC.

The gene calls are TRBV6-1 and TRBJ2-3; TRBD2 matches 13 bases. CDR1 and CDR2 (germline): MNHNS, SASEGT. V lost 7 bases to trimming and J lost 10 bases; unmatched junction nucleotides: 11. CDR3 size: 15 residues. The CDR3 DNA is TGTGCCAGCAATCTTGGACTAGCGGGAGTAAATGCGCAGTATTTT. This sequence encodes CASNLGLAGVNAQYF.

This clone was detected once. The V gene is TRBV4-1, the J gene TRBJ2-1; 8 nucleotides line up with TRBD2. Germline CDR1 MGHRA, CDR2 YSYEKL. Losses at the gene ends were 4 bases for V and 10 bases for J; bases not matched to a gene: 9. The CDR3 runs 14 residues. CDR3 in DNA: TGCGCCAGCAGCCCGCCAGGGGCTAGCGGGGAGCAGTTCTTC. Its translation is CASSPPGASGEQFF.

This clone was recorded once. J is TRBJ1-1 and V is TRBV7-9; weak D call: TRBD1 (6 bases). The CDR3 is 15 amino acids. The V gene's germline CDR1 is SEHNR and CDR2 FQNEAQ (reference sequence). V shed 4 bases and J shed 5 bases, with 17 bases lying between them. CDR3 sequence (DNA): TGTGCCAGCAGCTCGGGGGGCGGGGTGGGTACTGAAGCTTTCTTT. It yields the protein CASSSGGGVGTEAFF.

The chain has TRBV4-1 and TRBJ1-1; a weak D match, TRBD1 (6 bases). Germline V lookup: CDR1 MGHRA, CDR2 YSYEKL. CDR3 length: 13 amino acids. V lost 3 bases and J lost 7, with 12 bases in between. CDR3 DNA sequence: TGCGCCAGCAGCCAGGGCGGGGGGCTTGAAGCTTTCTTT. Protein: CASSQGGGLEAFF.

The CDR3 nucleotides are TGTGCCAGCAGCTCGGGGAGGGAAAACTATGGCTACACCTTC. Its protein product is CASSSGRENYGYTF. V is TRBV5-6 and J is TRBJ1-2; D call uncertain. CDR1 is SGHDT, CDR2 YYEEEE, per germline. Trimming pared 3 bases from V and 2 bases from J, leaving 11 bases between. CDR3 length equals 14 residues.

J is TRBJ2-3 and V is TRBV6-9, with D possibly TRBD1 on 6 matching bases. The germline V and J ends were trimmed by 4 bases and 3 bases, with 11 bases remaining between them. Germline loops: CDR1 MNHGY, CDR2 SVAAGI. The CDR3 is 14 amino acids. The CDR3 spells CASSLGARTDTQYF. CDR3 sequence (DNA): TGTGCCAGCAGTTTGGGGGCGAGGACAGATACGCAGTATTTT.

The rearrangement joins TRBV19 to TRBJ2-7, with 9 bases that match TRBD1. The CDR3 loop spans 20 amino acids. Germline V gives CDR1 LNHDA, CDR2 SQIVND (reference sequence). Germline trimming cut 2 bases from V and 5 bases from J; bases unmatched to any gene: 22. As DNA, the CDR3 is TGTGCCAGTAGTATAAGCCTATCCAGCTATTCCGGGACAGGGTCCCACGAGCAGTACTTC. It codes for CASSISLSSYSGTGSHEQYF.

The V and J genes are TRBV29-1 and TRBJ1-3; 8 positions match TRBD1. Germline values: CDR1 SQVTM, CDR2 ANQGSEA. V shed 6 bases and J 0 bases; nucleotides not matched to a gene: 10. The CDR3 covers 16 residues. Here the CDR3 reads CSVIIRTGSSGNTIYF. In DNA, the CDR3 is TGCAGCGTCATAATACGGACAGGGAGCTCTGGAAACACCATATATTTT. The entire variable domain, with the rest obtained from reference TRBV29-1 and TRBJ1-3, is as follows: SAVISQKPSRDICQRGTSLTIQCQVDSQVTMMFWYRQQPGQSLTLIATANQGSEATYESGFVIDKFPISRPNLTFSTLTVSNMSPEDSSIYLCSVIIRTGSSGNTIYFGEGSWLTVV.